This T cell receptor beta chain was sequenced in a study of OX40 agonist ivuxolimab in advanced cancers. Sequencing used immunoSEQ multiplex PCR; TCRdb keeps in-frame clones, though not all of them. This table holds roughly 42,000 clones, less than 90% found once. Study results and caveats: Partial responders receiving 0.1-3.0 mg/kg showed among the lowest clonal expansion. Relative to CD4+ cells, CD8+ T cells on average had more expanded clones.

CDR1 MNHEY and CDR2 SMNVEV come from the germline V gene (reference sequence). The V end was cut by 6 bases, the J end by 0 bases, with 12 bases between. The CDR3 runs to 16 residues. As to this clone: Its antigen is unknown. The same CDR3 can be traced to other DNA sequences in this sample.

The J gene is TRBJ1-6, the V gene TRBV27, with D perhaps matching TRBD1 (5 bases). The sequencing here drew on CD4+ or CD8+ T cells sorted from blood, taken in a trial of the OX40 agonist ivuxolimab. This sequence was found in an adult with an advanced solid tumor such as melanoma, head and neck, liver or kidney cancer. CDR3 nucleotide sequence: TGTGCCAGCAGCGGAACAGGATCCTCCTATAATTCACCCCTCCACTTT. The encoded protein is CASSGTGSSYNSPLHF.